Following are 17 T cell receptor beta chains from one sample sequenced in a study of identical twins. TCRdb itself ran the 5' RACE reads through MiXCR, one entry per CDR3 protein. Of around 1.7 million distinct CDR3 sequences listed, about 32% are singletons. The material sequenced was cord blood. These receptors were collected from a newborn girl in good health.

This clonotype was detected many times. V gene TRBV28 combines with J gene TRBJ1-2; D not resolved. V lost 9 bases to trimming and J lost 2 bases, with 13 bases between them. The germline V gene has CDR1 MDHEN and CDR2 SYDVKM. The CDR3 extends over 13 amino acids. The CDR3 DNA sequence: TGTGCCAGTAACGGAGGCGTAAACTATGGCTACACCTTC. As protein: CASNGGVNYGYTF.

V and J are TRBV7-8 and TRBJ2-7; a possible D gene is TRBD2 (6 bases). This CDR3 has 16 residues. Looked up from germline, CDR1 is SGHVS and CDR2 is FQNEAQ. Trimming cost V 4 bases and J 7 bases, with 23 bases left between them. The DNA of the CDR3 is TGTGCCAGCAGCTCCCAACTAGCAAGCTCCTACAATGAGCAGTACTTC. This encodes CASSSQLASSYNEQYF.

J is TRBJ2-7 and V is TRBV4-2; TRBD2 matches 12 bases. Unmatched junction bases numbered 11, after V lost 1 base and J lost 7 bases. CDR3 length equals 17 residues. Germline V gene data show CDR1 as LGHNA and CDR2 as YNFKEQ. CDR3 nucleotides: TGTGCCAGCAGCCAAGTTGGGACTAGCGGGCCTAGGGATGAGCAGTACTTC. Translation: CASSQVGTSGPRDEQYF.

This clonotype has at least ten counts. The chain carries TRBV29-1 and TRBJ1-1, with D maybe TRBD1 (6 bases). With 7 bases removed from V and 4 bases from J, the gap between germline ends came to 16 bases. There are 13 residues in the CDR3. Germline lookup yields CDR1 SQVTM and CDR2 ANQGSEA. CDR3 nucleotide sequence: TGCAGCGCCCCTCAGGGGAAGGGCACTGAAGCTTTCTTT. Translating it yields CSAPQGKGTEAFF.

The chain joins TRBV6-1 to TRBJ1-2, with D maybe TRBD1 (5 bases). This CDR3 is 12 amino acids long. V lost 9 bases and J lost 4, with 12 bases in between. The germline gives CDR1 MNHNS, CDR2 SASEGT. The CDR3 nucleotides read TGTGCCAGAAAAGGGGACGGCTATGGCTACACCTTC. Its protein product is CARKGDGYGYTF.

This clonotype occurred a few times. V and J are TRBV6-6 and TRBJ2-5, with a weak D call TRBD2 (5 bases). Trimming left V 4 bases short and J 4 bases short, with 16 bases between. The CDR3 covers 15 residues. In germline, CDR1 is MNHNY, CDR2 SVGAGI (reference sequence). The CDR3 region has the DNA TGTGCCAGCAGTTCCTCGGCGGAGGCGGGAGAGACCCAGTACTTC. Its translation is CASSSSAEAGETQYF.

In this sample, this clonotype turned up a few times. The gene calls are TRBV3-1 and TRBJ2-1; D possibly matches TRBD1 or TRBD2 (5 bases each). The CDR3 covers 13 residues. V was pared by 3 bases and J by 5 bases, with 8 bases between. The germline gives CDR1 LGHDT, CDR2 YNNKEL (reference sequence). CDR3 sequence (DNA): TGTGCCAGCAGCCATGGGACCCACAATGAGCAGTTCTTC. The encoded protein is CASSHGTHNEQFF.

This clonotype has at least ten counts. The J gene is TRBJ2-7, the V gene TRBV5-1, with D unresolved. This CDR3 has 11 amino acids. Deletions cut 5 bases from V and 4 bases from J, with 7 bases between. The germline V gene has CDR1 SGHRS and CDR2 YFSETQ. The DNA of the CDR3 is TGCGCCAGCAGTGACGATTACGAGCAGTACTTC. This translates into CASSDDYEQYF. Full variable domain (outside the CDR3, taken from reference TRBV5-1 and TRBJ2-7): KAGVTQTPRYLIKTRGQQVTLSCSPISGHRSVSWYQQTPGQGLQFLFEYFSETQRNKGNFPGRFSGRQFSNSRSEMNVSTLELGDSALYLCASSDDYEQYFGPGTRLTVT.

This chain joins TRBV7-2 and TRBJ1-1; tentatively, D is TRBD1 (6 bases). Deletions cut 2 bases from V and 1 base from J, with 20 bases between. CDR1 and CDR2 from the germline V gene are SGHTA and FQGNSA. The CDR3 sequence is 18 residues long. The CDR3 sequence: CASSLSISGTPGNTEAFF. CDR3 in DNA: TGTGCCAGCAGCTTATCTATTAGCGGGACACCCGGGAACACTGAAGCTTTCTTT.

This clonotype was detected only a few times. Here the CDR3 reads CASSVIYPGGETQYF. The CDR3 DNA is TGTGCCAGCAGTGTTATCTATCCCGGTGGAGAGACCCAGTACTTC. The chain combines TRBV6-1 with TRBJ2-5; no definite D call. CDR3 size: 15 residues. In germline, CDR1 is MNHNS, CDR2 SASEGT. V was shortened by 4 bases and J by 4 bases, with 16 bases between the two germline ends.

A few counts support this clonotype. The rearrangement links TRBV7-2 to TRBJ2-4; tentative D call: TRBD2 (5 bases). V lost 3 bases and J lost 1, with 13 bases in between. Germline V lookup: CDR1 SGHTA, CDR2 FQGNSA. CDR3 size: 16 residues. The CDR3 nucleotides are TGTGCCAGCAGCTTCGGGTCGGGAACGGCCAAAAACATTCAGTACTTC. Its protein is CASSFGSGTAKNIQYF. Filled out from reference TRBV7-2 and TRBJ2-4, the complete variable domain reads GAGVSQSPSNKVTEKGKDVELRCDPISGHTALYWYRQSLGQGLEFLIYFQGNSAPDKSGLPSDRFSAERTGGSVSTLTIQRTQQEDSAVYLCASSFGSGTAKNIQYFGAGTRLSVL.

This clonotype was found many times. The genes are TRBV12-3 or TRBV12-4 and TRBJ2-7, with 7 nucleotides matching TRBD1. The CDR3 spans 12 residues. V trimming: 8 bases; J trimming: 2 bases; junction bases outside the gene matches: 3. Here the CDR3 DNA reads TGTGCCAGCTCGACAGGGACCTACGAGCAGTACTTC. As protein: CASSTGTYEQYF.

The chain recombines TRBV24-1 with TRBJ1-5, with no clear D. V dropped 2 bases and J dropped 3 bases, with 4 bases sitting between them. This CDR3 has 13 amino acids. Germline V gene lookup returns CDR1 KGHDR and CDR2 SFDVKD. The CDR3 DNA is TGTGCCACCAGTGATTACAACAATCAGCCCCAGCATTTT. Amino acid sequence: CATSDYNNQPQHF.

CDR3 in amino acids: CSAPGRGGELFF. CDR3 in DNA: TGCAGTGCTCCCGGGCGGGGCGGGGAGCTGTTTTTT. The chain carries TRBV20-1 and TRBJ2-2; a possible D gene is TRBD2 (6 bases). This CDR3 is built from 12 residues. CDR1 DFQATT and CDR2 SNEGSKA come from the germline V gene (reference sequence). Trimming left V 5 bases short and J 7 bases short, with 11 bases between.

The V gene is TRBV20-1, the J gene TRBJ2-7; 13 bases map to TRBD2. The length of the CDR3 is 15 residues. Germline CDR1 is DFQATT and CDR2 is SNEGSKA (reference sequence). V was pared by 4 bases and J by 3 bases, with 6 bases of the junction left unmatched. CDR3 sequence: CSATGTSGDNYEQYF. In DNA, the CDR3 is TGCAGTGCTACCGGGACTAGCGGGGACAACTACGAGCAGTACTTC.

A note on this clonotype: Mismatch with germline at one junction end may stem from a read error. The chain carries TRBV11-1 and TRBJ2-1; tentatively, D is TRBD2 (6 bases). This CDR3 contains 16 residues. Germline V lookup: CDR1 SGHAT, CDR2 FQDESV (reference sequence). CDR3 loop: CAGSQSAGLVFNEQFF. The CDR3 coding sequence is TGTGCCGGCAGCCAGTCGGCGGGATTAGTTTTCAATGAGCAGTTCTTC. The full variable domain, in which reference TRBV11-1 and TRBJ2-1 provide the parts outside the CDR3, is EAEVAQSPRYKITEKSQAVAFWCDPISGHATLYWYRQILGQGPELLVQFQDESVVDDSQLPKDRFSAERLKGVDSTLKIQPAELGDSAMYLCAGSQSAGLVFNEQFFGPGTRLTVL.

In its sample, this clonotype was seen a few times. The V gene is TRBV20-1, the J gene TRBJ1-1; tentatively, D is TRBD1 (5 bases). V shed 1 base and J shed 1 base, with 10 bases lying between them. The germline CDR1 and CDR2 sequences are DFQATT and SNEGSKA (reference sequence). This CDR3 comprises 14 residues. The CDR3 is CSARGSRGNTEAFF. The CDR3 DNA reads TGCAGTGCTAGAGGTTCTAGGGGGAACACTGAAGCTTTCTTT.